The 9 T cell receptor beta chains reported below all come from one sample, sequenced in a study of cytomegalovirus exposure and HLA in healthy donors. PCR was performed using 60 Vbeta and 13 Jbeta primers. Generated by immunoSEQ multiplex PCR, the TCRdb table keeps only in-frame clones and is missing some. The table includes approximately 110,000 clones, approximately 70% detected once. Sequencing was performed on PBMCs. The source is a man in his 60s in good health and CMV-seropositive.

This rearrangement joins TRBV2 to TRBJ2-3; 10 nucleotides align to TRBD2. The CDR3 consists of 15 residues. Germline values: CDR1 SNHLY, CDR2 FYNNEI. Trimming removed 5 bases from V and 3 bases from J; junction bases left unmatched: 5. CDR3 loop: CASSLQRGGTDTQYF. In nucleotides, the CDR3 is TGTGCCAGCAGTCTCCAGCGGGGGGGGACAGATACGCAGTATTTT.

The genes are TRBV6-5 and TRBJ2-1, with D possibly being TRBD1 (6 bases). Germline V gene lookup returns CDR1 MNHEY and CDR2 SVGAGI. Trimming left V 4 bases short and J 8 bases short, with 15 bases between. The CDR3 length is 14 residues. The CDR3 DNA is TGTGCCAGCAGTTGGAGACCGACAGGAGATGAGCAGTTCTTC. Protein product: CASSWRPTGDEQFF.

This rearrangement joins TRBV10-3 to TRBJ2-1; TRBD2 matches 8 bases. The germline V gene has CDR1 ENHRY and CDR2 SYGVKD. The CDR3 spans 15 residues. V was pared by 3 bases and J by 2 bases, with 3 bases of the junction left unmatched. CDR3 DNA: TGTGCCATCAGTGAATCGCGGGGGGCCTACAATGAGCAGTTCTTC. Its protein is CAISESRGAYNEQFF.

The chain recombines TRBV5-1 with TRBJ2-3; 10 bases map to TRBD1. The CDR3 length is 15 residues. V was pared by 5 bases and J by 3 bases, with 6 bases of the junction left unmatched. Germline CDR1 and CDR2: SGHRS and YFSETQ. CDR3 sequence reads: CASSPGQGETDTQYF. The CDR3 DNA reads TGCGCCAGCAGTCCTGGACAGGGGGAAACAGATACGCAGTATTTT.

The sample holds one count of this clone. The same CDR3 can be traced to other DNA sequences in this sample. The chain couples TRBV6-5 to TRBJ1-6; 7 nucleotides line up with TRBD1. The CDR3 consists of 15 residues. Germline V gene data show CDR1 as MNHEY and CDR2 as SVGAGI. V was clipped by 0 bases and J by 8 bases; unmatched bases: 4. The CDR3 DNA is TGTGCCAGCAGTTACTCCGGGCAGGGGGATTCACCCCTCCACTTT. Encoded protein: CASSYSGQGDSPLHF.

V is TRBV5-1 and J is TRBJ1-2; D uncertain. CDR1 is SGHRS and CDR2 is YFSETQ in the germline V gene. The CDR3 is made up of 13 amino acids. V was trimmed by 4 bases and J by 0 bases, leaving 7 bases between them. CDR3 region: CASSEPANYGYTF. CDR3 nucleotides: TGCGCCAGCAGCGAACCAGCTAACTATGGCTACACCTTC.

The genes are TRBV14 and TRBJ2-7; 7 nucleotides align to TRBD1. Germline CDR1 reads SGHDN; CDR2 reads FVKESK. The CDR3 has 12 residues. The V gene end was trimmed by 5 bases and the J gene end by 5 bases; junction bases not matched to a gene: 3. The CDR3 loop reads CASSYGQDEQYF. For the CDR3, the DNA is TGTGCCAGCAGCTATGGACAGGACGAGCAGTACTTC.

The chain carries TRBV18 and TRBJ2-7, with 7 bases fitting TRBD2. The CDR3 is 13 amino acids. Trimming at V came to 2 bases and at J to 6 bases, leaving 4 bases not matched to a gene. Looked up from germline, CDR1 is KGHSH and CDR2 is LQKENI. The CDR3 DNA follows: TGTGCCAGCTCACCAACGGGGGGTCGCGAGCAGTACTTC. Translating gives CASSPTGGREQYF. The full variable domain, completed using reference TRBV18 and TRBJ2-7, is NAGVMQNPRHLVRRRGQEARLRCSPMKGHSHVYWYRQLPEEGLKFMVYLQKENIIDESGMPKERFSAEFPKEGPSILRIQQVVRGDSAAYFCASSPTGGREQYFGPGTRLTVT.

This clone showed up just once. This sequence joins TRBV5-6 and TRBJ2-7; D possibly corresponds to TRBD2 (5 bases). With 0 bases removed from V and 0 bases from J, the gap between germline ends came to 13 bases. Germline lookup yields CDR1 SGHDT and CDR2 YYEEEE. This CDR3 is 16 amino acids long. The CDR3 region is CASSLGRALSSYEQYF. In DNA, the CDR3 is TGTGCCAGCAGCTTGGGGCGGGCCTTGAGCTCCTACGAGCAGTACTTC.